The 30 T cell receptor beta chains below all came from one sample that was sequenced in a study of glioma-infiltrating T cells after dendritic cell vaccination. The data were produced by immunoSEQ multiplex PCR, yet TCRdb's version contains in-frame clones alone and is incomplete. The sample lists roughly 100,000 clones, about four fifths occurring once. This material consisted of blood, taken before dendritic cell vaccination. These receptors came from a human donor with glioblastoma.

This chain uses TRBV6-6 with TRBJ1-1; 9 nucleotides line up with TRBD1. The CDR3 spans 12 residues. Germline CDR1 and CDR2: MNHNY and SVGAGI (reference sequence). V shed 2 bases and J 9 bases; nucleotides not matched to a gene: 1. The CDR3, as DNA: TGTGCCAGCAGTTACGGGACAGGGAAAGCTTTCTTT. This translates into CASSYGTGKAFF.

V is TRBV4-3 and J is TRBJ1-5; D call uncertain. The CDR3 loop spans 16 amino acids. The V end was cut by 0 bases, the J end by 4 bases, with 13 bases between. Germline-derived CDR1 and CDR2 are LGHNA and YSLEER. CDR3 residues: CASSQDRGKMNQPQHF. The DNA for the CDR3 is TGCGCCAGCAGCCAAGATAGAGGGAAAATGAATCAGCCCCAGCATTTT.

V and J are TRBV27 and TRBJ2-1; 8 bases agree with TRBD2. Trimming took 6 bases from V and 4 from J; bases not matched to a gene: 2. In germline, CDR1 is MNHEY, CDR2 SMNVEV (reference sequence). This CDR3 contains 13 residues. CDR3 region: CASRLADYNEQFF. CDR3 sequence (DNA): TGTGCCAGCAGACTAGCGGATTACAATGAGCAGTTCTTC.

The chain links TRBV5-1 to TRBJ2-7; 9 bases are shared with TRBD1. The CDR3 loop spans 14 amino acids. Germline CDR1 and CDR2: SGHRS and YFSETQ. Trimming took 0 bases from V and 3 from J; bases not matched to a gene: 1. The CDR3 DNA reads as TGCGCCAGCAGCTTGGGGGGACAGGGCTACGAGCAGTACTTC. It specifies CASSLGGQGYEQYF.

This clone occurred once. This rearrangement joins TRBV5-1 to TRBJ1-4; no firm D call. Trimming removed 3 bases from V and 4 bases from J, with 10 bases in between. CDR1 SGHRS and CDR2 YFSETQ come from the germline V gene. The CDR3 has 14 residues. CDR3 bases: TGCGCCAGCAGCTCCGGGGTAGTTAATGAAAAACTGTTTTTT. This translates into CASSSGVVNEKLFF.

The CDR3 spells CASTPGAGGPRYNEQFF. Written as DNA, the CDR3 is TGTGCCAGCACTCCCGGGGCCGGGGGGCCACGATACAATGAGCAGTTCTTC. The V call is TRBV14, the J call TRBJ2-1, with a possible D match to TRBD2 (7 bases). V lost 7 bases and J 4 bases, leaving 23 bases between the germline ends. CDR1 is SGHDN, CDR2 FVKESK, per germline. CDR3 length: 17 amino acids.

The chain employs TRBV6-1 and TRBJ1-3; tentatively, D is TRBD1 (5 bases). Germline CDR1 is MNHNS and CDR2 is SASEGT. V lost 4 bases, J lost 4 bases, and 11 bases lay in between. CDR3 size: 14 residues. The CDR3 spells CASSGGRVGNTIYF. As DNA, the CDR3 is TGTGCCAGCAGTGGTGGCAGGGTGGGAAACACCATATATTTT.

This clone was recorded only once. The chain combines TRBV25-1 with TRBJ1-2; D possibly corresponds to TRBD1 (5 bases). V was shortened by 1 base and J by 3 bases, with 12 bases between the two germline ends. CDR1 MGHDK and CDR2 SYGVNS come from the germline V gene. The length of the CDR3 is 15 residues. The CDR3 here is CASSEWGGKDYGYTF. The CDR3 bases are TGTGCCAGCAGTGAATGGGGGGGGAAAGACTATGGCTACACCTTC.

V usage is TRBV11-1 and J usage is TRBJ2-2; TRBD1 matches 7 bases. This CDR3 spans 14 amino acids. V was pared by 7 bases and J by 1 base, with 3 bases of the junction left unmatched. Germline CDR1 reads SGHAT; CDR2 reads FQDESV (reference sequence). DNA for the CDR3: TGTGCCAGCACGACAGGGAGGAACACCGGGGAGCTGTTTTTT. Residues: CASTTGRNTGELFF.

V usage is TRBV5-1 and J usage is TRBJ2-5; possible D gene TRBD1, 7 bases. The CDR3 extends over 19 amino acids. V dropped 0 bases and J dropped 0 bases, with 21 bases sitting between them. Germline CDR1 is SGHRS and CDR2 is YFSETQ. In DNA form, the CDR3 reads TGCGCCAGCAGCTTGGATCAACGAGGGGGCGGAGGGTACCAAGAGACCCAGTACTTC. Protein product: CASSLDQRGGGGYQETQYF.

V is TRBV10-1 and J is TRBJ2-1, with no clear D. The V end lost 0 bases, the J end lost 2 bases, and 11 bases lay between the germline ends. Per germline, CDR1 WNHNN and CDR2 SYGVQD (reference sequence). This CDR3 is built from 16 residues. In DNA form, the CDR3 reads TGCGCCAGCAGTGAGTCGCGTGTTTCCCCCTACAATGAGCAGTTCTTC. Encoded protein: CASSESRVSPYNEQFF.

The chain recombines TRBV7-8 with TRBJ2-7; TRBD1 matches at 9 bases. CDR1 SGHVS and CDR2 FQNEAQ come from the germline V gene. V lost 1 base, J lost 5 bases, and 6 bases stayed unmatched. The CDR3 has 15 amino acids. The CDR3 coding sequence is TGTGCCAGCAGCTTAGTGAGACAGGGGGTAGACGAGCAGTACTTC. This translates into CASSLVRQGVDEQYF.

This clone appeared once. The chain combines TRBV5-4 with TRBJ2-3, with a weak D call TRBD2 (5 bases). The germline V gene encodes CDR1 SGHNT and CDR2 YYREEE (reference sequence). This CDR3 is 16 amino acids long. V was clipped by 3 bases and J by 2 bases, with 16 bases between them. CDR3 coding DNA: TGTGCCAGCAGCTCAGGACTCCTCCTTTTCACAGATACGCAGTATTTT. This sequence encodes CASSSGLLLFTDTQYF.

This chain connects TRBV7-9 to TRBJ2-1; 14 bases are a match to TRBD2. Germline V lookup: CDR1 SEHNR, CDR2 FQNEAQ (reference sequence). The V and J ends lost 2 bases and 9 bases, in that order; junction bases with no gene match: 3. CDR3 length: 15 residues. Written as DNA, the CDR3 is TGTGCCAGCAGCTTAAAGACTAGCGGGGGGGCTGAGCAGTTCTTC. This gives the protein CASSLKTSGGAEQFF.

The chain links TRBV5-1 to TRBJ1-1; unclear D gene. CDR3 length equals 15 residues. CDR1 SGHRS and CDR2 YFSETQ come from the germline V gene. Trimming took 1 base from V and 2 from J, leaving 12 bases between them. For the CDR3, the DNA is TGCGCCAGCAGCTTGACCTCTGGCTTTAACACTGAAGCTTTCTTT. It translates to CASSLTSGFNTEAFF.

The CDR3 region is CASSVEGYFDSPLHF. DNA for the CDR3: TGTGCCAGCAGCGTAGAGGGGTATTTTGATTCACCCCTCCACTTT. V gene TRBV9 combines with J gene TRBJ1-6; D may be TRBD1 (5 bases). This CDR3 contains 15 residues. Germline V gives CDR1 SGDLS, CDR2 YYNGEE. Trimming removed 0 bases from V and 8 bases from J, with 12 bases in between.

The chain recombines TRBV5-8 with TRBJ1-1; 7 nucleotides align to TRBD1. The V gene's germline CDR1 is SGHTS and CDR2 YDEGEE. J gave up 3 bases and V 2 bases, and 13 bases lay outside the gene matches. This CDR3 region has 17 residues. The CDR3 DNA reads TGTGCCAGCAGCTTCGAGACAGGGTATCACAGTGACACTGAAGCTTTCTTT. Residues: CASSFETGYHSDTEAFF.

The CDR3 DNA reads as TGTGCCAGCAGCGTCGGGACAGGTAGTACCTACGAGCAGTACTTC. Protein sequence: CASSVGTGSTYEQYF. The chain is built from TRBV7-2 and TRBJ2-5; 8 bases line up with TRBD1. TRBJ2-7 matches the DNA end more closely, so the J call is doubtful. The CDR3 runs to 15 residues. CDR1 is SGHTA and CDR2 is FQGNSA in the germline V gene.

The V gene is TRBV4-1, the J gene TRBJ2-7; weak D call: TRBD1 (6 bases). V was clipped by 1 base and J by 2 bases, with 15 bases between them. The CDR3 is made up of 16 amino acids. Germline V gene sequence: CDR1 MGHRA, CDR2 YSYEKL. CDR3 in DNA: TGCGCCAGCAGCCAAGGGAACCGGGACACGACCTACGAGCAGTACTTC. It translates to CASSQGNRDTTYEQYF.

Remarks on this clone: Other DNA sequences in this sample translate to the same CDR3. V is TRBV7-2 and J is TRBJ1-1, with 8 positions matching TRBD1. J was trimmed by 0 bases and V by 6 bases; bases with no gene match: 3. Looked up from germline, CDR1 is SGHTA and CDR2 is FQGNSA. The length of the CDR3 is 14 residues. CDR3 nucleotide sequence: TGTGCCAGCAGTTGGGACAGGATGAACACTGAAGCTTTCTTT. This sequence encodes CASSWDRMNTEAFF.

The V gene is TRBV4-2, the J gene TRBJ1-5, with 9 bases matching TRBD1. The J segment lost 0 bases and the V segment lost 3 bases, leaving 9 bases of the junction unmatched. Germline-derived CDR1 and CDR2 are LGHNA and YNFKEQ. The CDR3 has 18 amino acids. In DNA form, the CDR3 reads TGTGCCAGCAGCCAGGCCGGGACAGGGCGTTATAGCAATCAGCCCCAGCATTTT. Amino acid sequence: CASSQAGTGRYSNQPQHF.

This chain connects TRBV19 to TRBJ2-2; 10 nucleotides align to TRBD1. Unmatched junction bases numbered 2, after V lost 5 bases and J lost 5 bases. The CDR3 is 14 amino acids. Germline V gives CDR1 LNHDA, CDR2 SQIVND (reference sequence). The CDR3 is CASSGTGATGELFF. The CDR3 nucleotides are TGTGCCAGTAGTGGGACAGGGGCAACCGGGGAGCTGTTTTTT.

Only one count was recorded for this clone. V usage is TRBV11-2 and J usage is TRBJ2-5; 8 bases are shared with TRBD1. Germline lookup yields CDR1 SGHAT and CDR2 FQNNGV. Losses at the gene ends were 2 bases for V and 2 bases for J; bases not matched to a gene: 4. This CDR3 region has 15 residues. CDR3 in amino acids: CASSLQGAGQETQYF. The DNA for the CDR3 is TGTGCCAGCAGCTTACAGGGGGCAGGTCAAGAGACCCAGTACTTC.

The genes are TRBV19 and TRBJ2-2; 9 bases map to TRBD2. Germline lookup yields CDR1 LNHDA and CDR2 SQIVND (reference sequence). There are 16 residues in the CDR3. The J segment lost 5 bases and the V segment lost 1 base, leaving 5 bases of the junction unmatched. CDR3 coding DNA: TGTGCCAGTAGTATAGGGCTAGCGGGGCAAACCGGGGAGCTGTTTTTT. Amino acids: CASSIGLAGQTGELFF. The variable domain in full, with the rest retrieved from reference TRBV19 and TRBJ2-2, is DGGITQSPKYLFRKEGQNVTLSCEQNLNHDAMYWYRQDPGQGLRLIYYSQIVNDFQKGDIAEGYSVSREKKESFPLTVTSAQKNPTAFYLCASSIGLAGQTGELFFGEGSRLTVL.

This chain links TRBV6-6 with TRBJ1-3, with D uncertain. Per the germline V gene, CDR1 is MNHNY and CDR2 is SVGAGI (reference sequence). The CDR3 loop spans 15 amino acids. Trimming pared 0 bases from V and 3 bases from J, leaving 9 bases between. The CDR3 loop is CASSYSNSRGNTIYF. In DNA form, the CDR3 reads TGTGCCAGCAGTTACTCGAACTCCCGTGGAAACACCATATATTTT.

A few counts support this clone. This chain joins TRBV5-1 and TRBJ2-1, with TRBD1 matching over 7 bases. Germline V gene data show CDR1 as SGHRS and CDR2 as YFSETQ. V shed 4 bases, J shed 7 bases, and the junction held 5 bases outside the gene matches. CDR3 length equals 13 residues. The CDR3 DNA sequence: TGCGCCAGCAGCGCCCTACAGGGGAATGAGCAGTTCTTC. Translation: CASSALQGNEQFF.

This clone was detected a few times. The chain uses TRBV4-2 and TRBJ2-5, with 12 bases identical to TRBD2. CDR3 size: 19 residues. Germline trimming cut 0 bases from V and 5 bases from J; bases unmatched to any gene: 13. CDR1 and CDR2 from the germline V gene are LGHNA and YNFKEQ. CDR3 sequence: CASSQDRTASGGAGETQYF. The DNA of the CDR3 is TGTGCCAGCAGCCAAGACCGGACGGCTAGCGGGGGGGCCGGGGAGACCCAGTACTTC.

The chain combines TRBV6-6 with TRBJ2-1; a weak D match, TRBD1 (5 bases). The CDR3 spans 16 residues. Per germline, CDR1 MNHNY and CDR2 SVGAGI (reference sequence). The V end lost 2 bases, the J end lost 12 bases, and 23 bases lay between the germline ends. DNA of the CDR3: TGTGCCAGCAGTTACGAATTGAGTCAGACTCGAAGGGGGCAGTTCTTC. Encoded protein: CASSYELSQTRRGQFF.

The rearrangement uses TRBV7-9 and TRBJ2-5, with D maybe TRBD2 (6 bases). Per the germline V gene, CDR1 is SEHNR and CDR2 is FQNEAQ (reference sequence). The V end was cut by 6 bases, the J end by 2 bases, with 13 bases between. The CDR3 is 14 amino acids. CDR3 coding DNA: TGTGCCAGCAGGCTCGGGGGTGAACAAGAGACCCAGTACTTC. Translated, it gives CASRLGGEQETQYF. Drawing the rest from reference TRBV7-9 and TRBJ2-5, the complete variable domain is DTGVSQNPRHKITKRGQNVTFRCDPISEHNRLYWYRQTLGQGPEFLTYFQNEAQLEKSRLLSDRFSAERPKGSFSTLEIQRTEQGDSAMYLCASRLGGEQETQYFGPGTRLLVL.

The rearrangement uses TRBV9 and TRBJ1-1, with 9 bases lining up with TRBD1. The CDR3 consists of 18 residues. CDR1 SGDLS and CDR2 YYNGEE come from the germline V gene. With V trimmed by 0 bases and J by 4 bases, 13 bases remained unmatched. CDR3 DNA sequence: TGTGCCAGCAGCGTAGGGACCTGGACAGGGGATCTCGCCACTGAAGCTTTCTTT. As protein: CASSVGTWTGDLATEAFF. Combining the CDR3 with reference TRBV9 and TRBJ1-1 gives the whole variable domain DSGVTQTPKHLITATGQRVTLRCSPRSGDLSVYWYQQSLDQGLQFLIQYYNGEERAKGNILERFSAQQFPDLHSELNLSSLELGDSALYFCASSVGTWTGDLATEAFFGQGTRLTVV.